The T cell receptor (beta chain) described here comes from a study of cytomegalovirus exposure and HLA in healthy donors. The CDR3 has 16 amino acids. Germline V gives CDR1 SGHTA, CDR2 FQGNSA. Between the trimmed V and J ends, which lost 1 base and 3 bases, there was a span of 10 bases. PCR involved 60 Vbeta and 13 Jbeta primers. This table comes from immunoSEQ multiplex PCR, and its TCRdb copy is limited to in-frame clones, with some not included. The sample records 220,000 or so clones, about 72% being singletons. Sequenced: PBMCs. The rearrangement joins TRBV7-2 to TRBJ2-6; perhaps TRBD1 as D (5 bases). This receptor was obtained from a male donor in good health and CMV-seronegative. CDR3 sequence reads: CASSLESTVGANVLTF. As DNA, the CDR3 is TGTGCCAGCAGCTTAGAGTCGACAGTTGGGGCCAACGTCCTGACTTTC.